A single sample gave rise to the 32 T cell receptor beta chains below, sequenced in a study of OX40 agonist ivuxolimab in advanced cancers. Data came from immunoSEQ multiplex PCR; TCRdb stores just in-frame clones and leaves some out. The sample shows under 35,000 clones, around 79% of them seen only once. Sequencing used CD4+ or CD8+ T cells sorted from blood, obtained in a trial of the OX40 agonist ivuxolimab. These receptors were collected from an adult with an advanced solid tumor such as melanoma, head and neck, liver or kidney cancer.

The chain recombines TRBV6-1 with TRBJ1-1; D unclear. Trimming shortened V by 3 bases and J by 1 base, and 6 bases separated the two germline ends. Germline CDR1 and CDR2: MNHNS and SASEGT. This CDR3 has 13 amino acids. Written as DNA, the CDR3 is TGTGCCAGCAGTGATTTGGGGAACACTGAAGCTTTCTTT. Residues: CASSDLGNTEAFF.

The chain couples TRBV5-1 to TRBJ1-1, with D perhaps TRBD1 (6 bases). Deletions cut 0 bases from V and 10 bases from J, with 19 bases between. The CDR3 covers 15 residues. Germline V gene sequence: CDR1 SGHRS, CDR2 YFSETQ. The CDR3 DNA reads TGCGCCAGCAGCTTGGCTGGGGGCGCAGAACTCGGAGCTTTCTTT. Protein product: CASSLAGGAELGAFF.

The genes are TRBV5-1 and TRBJ2-1; 10 bases are shared with TRBD2. CDR3 size: 16 residues. Germline loops: CDR1 SGHRS, CDR2 YFSETQ. The V and J ends lost 4 bases and 4 bases, in that order; junction bases with no gene match: 8. CDR3 in amino acids: CASSPLSGGLYNEQFF. In DNA, the CDR3 is TGCGCCAGCAGCCCCCTTAGCGGGGGGCTTTACAATGAGCAGTTCTTC.

This chain uses TRBV5-1 with TRBJ1-1; TRBD1 might be the D (5 bases). Germline values: CDR1 SGHRS, CDR2 YFSETQ. V was clipped by 1 base and J by 2 bases, with 9 bases between them. This CDR3 is built from 14 residues. CDR3 loop: CASSLSQGNTEAFF. The CDR3 nucleotides read TGCGCCAGCAGCTTGTCGCAGGGCAACACTGAAGCTTTCTTT. The full variable domain, with the rest looked up from reference TRBV5-1 and TRBJ1-1, is KAGVTQTPRYLIKTRGQQVTLSCSPISGHRSVSWYQQTPGQGLQFLFEYFSETQRNKGNFPGRFSGRQFSNSRSEMNVSTLELGDSALYLCASSLSQGNTEAFFGQGTRLTVV.

The chain joins TRBV5-3 to TRBJ2-7; D gene ambiguous. TRBV5-3 is an ORF, and what it does is uncertain. The CDR3 extends over 13 amino acids. V was pared by 3 bases and J by 0 bases, with 7 bases between. In DNA form, the CDR3 reads TGTGCCAGAAGCTGGGGTATCTCCTACGAGCAGTACTTC. Encoded protein: CARSWGISYEQYF.

The J gene is TRBJ2-7, the V gene TRBV6-5, with 7 bases aligning to TRBD2. The CDR3 has 14 residues. CDR1 and CDR2 (germline): MNHEY, SVGAGI. V shed 2 bases, J shed 3 bases, and the junction held 4 bases outside the gene matches. CDR3 amino acids: CASSYLRGSYEQYF. CDR3 nucleotide sequence: TGTGCCAGCAGTTACCTGCGGGGGAGCTACGAGCAGTACTTC.

V usage is TRBV27 and J usage is TRBJ1-1; D gene uncertain. This CDR3 comprises 15 residues. Germline V gene data show CDR1 as MNHEY and CDR2 as SMNVEV (reference sequence). V was cut by 9 bases and J by 6 bases, with 23 bases left in between. The CDR3 sequence: CASSPYGPRVAEAFF. CDR3 sequence (DNA): TGTGCCAGTTCCCCGTACGGGCCCCGGGTGGCTGAAGCTTTCTTT.

The chain employs TRBV11-1 and TRBJ1-6; D remains unclear. CDR1 is SGHAT and CDR2 is FQDESV in the germline V gene (reference sequence). Trimming removed 3 bases at V and 9 bases at J, with 9 bases between. The CDR3 loop spans 13 amino acids. The CDR3 loop is CASSFEWASPLHF. In DNA, the CDR3 is TGTGCCAGCAGCTTCGAGTGGGCTTCACCCCTCCACTTT.

The V and J genes are TRBV6-5 and TRBJ2-1; TRBD1 might be the D (6 bases). V shed 5 bases and J shed 15 bases, with 26 bases lying between them. This CDR3 comprises 15 residues. The germline V gene has CDR1 MNHEY and CDR2 SVGAGI. The CDR3 sequence is CASSRTAFQGDQTFF. In nucleotides, the CDR3 is TGTGCCAGCAGTAGGACAGCATTTCAGGGTGACCAAACGTTCTTC.

The CDR3 DNA follows: TGTGCCAGCAGCCCTGCGCGCAATCAGCCCCAGCATTTT. Its translation: CASSPARNQPQHF. The chain is built from TRBV6-5 and TRBJ1-5; D is unresolved. The germline V gene has CDR1 MNHEY and CDR2 SVGAGI. V was pared by 6 bases and J by 2 bases, with 8 bases between. The CDR3 contains 13 residues.

V is TRBV19 and J is TRBJ2-7, with D perhaps TRBD1 (6 bases). CDR3 size: 13 residues. Trimming removed 9 bases from V and 2 bases from J, with 14 bases in between. Germline loops: CDR1 LNHDA, CDR2 SQIVND (reference sequence). CDR3 coding DNA: TGTGCCAGCCGCTCTACAGGGACCTACGAGCAGTACTTC. Its protein product is CASRSTGTYEQYF.

This chain joins TRBV27 and TRBJ1-5, with 8 nucleotides matching TRBD1. The length of the CDR3 is 15 residues. Germline CDR1 and CDR2: MNHEY and SMNVEV (reference sequence). The ends lost 0 bases at V and 6 bases at J; junction bases unmatched: 4. CDR3 sequence: CASSLSQGAFQPQHF. The CDR3 coding sequence is TGTGCCAGCAGTTTATCCCAGGGGGCCTTTCAGCCCCAGCATTTT.

The gene calls are TRBV19 and TRBJ1-2; weak D call: TRBD1 (6 bases). Trimming stripped 6 bases from V and 4 bases from J, with 12 bases between. Looked up from germline, CDR1 is LNHDA and CDR2 is SQIVND (reference sequence). The CDR3 runs to 13 residues. The CDR3: CASSLTGSYGYTF. CDR3 nucleotide sequence: TGTGCCAGTAGCTTGACAGGATCCTATGGCTACACCTTC.

The rearrangement joins TRBV28 to TRBJ2-4, with 7 positions matching TRBD1. Trimming took 7 bases from V and 7 from J; bases not matched to a gene: 10. Germline V lookup: CDR1 MDHEN, CDR2 SYDVKM. The CDR3 loop spans 14 amino acids. The CDR3 sequence is CASTIRGQTNIQYF. CDR3 sequence (DNA): TGTGCCAGCACCATTAGGGGACAGACGAACATTCAGTACTTC.

A few counts support this clone. The V and J genes are TRBV29-1 and TRBJ2-7; 7 bases are a match to TRBD1. Germline CDR1 SQVTM, CDR2 ANQGSEA. The V segment lost 6 bases and the J segment 1 base; nucleotides outside the gene matches: 18. CDR3 length: 17 residues. This CDR3 is CSVQGITGEYSSYEQYF. DNA for the CDR3: TGCAGCGTCCAAGGGATTACAGGGGAATATTCATCCTACGAGCAGTACTTC.

This clone was picked up one time. V usage is TRBV6-1 and J usage is TRBJ1-1; no firm D call. CDR3 size: 15 residues. V gave up 0 bases and J gave up 2 bases, with 10 bases separating them. The germline gives CDR1 MNHNS, CDR2 SASEGT. The CDR3 spells CASSEAWSLNTEAFF. CDR3 DNA sequence: TGTGCCAGCAGTGAAGCGTGGAGCCTTAACACTGAAGCTTTCTTT.

The rearrangement joins TRBV6-5 to TRBJ1-1, with 7 bases matching TRBD1. This CDR3 region has 13 residues. The trim removed 7 bases at V and 1 base at J, leaving 3 bases unmatched. Germline V lookup: CDR1 MNHEY, CDR2 SVGAGI. The CDR3 protein is CASTRQGNTEAFF. CDR3 sequence (DNA): TGTGCCAGCACCCGACAGGGGAACACTGAAGCTTTCTTT.

The genes are TRBV7-9 and TRBJ1-2; 7 bases map to TRBD1. CDR1 and CDR2 from the germline V gene are SEHNR and FQNEAQ (reference sequence). V lost 0 bases to trimming and J lost 6 bases; unmatched junction nucleotides: 10. The length of the CDR3 is 16 residues. DNA for the CDR3: TGTGCCAGCAGCTTAGCCCAGGGGCAGGGGGTAAATGGCTACACCTTC. This codes for CASSLAQGQGVNGYTF.

This clone has a handful of counts. The chain uses TRBV19 and TRBJ1-5; TRBD1 is a possible D gene (5 bases). Trimming left V 5 bases short and J 4 bases short, with 18 bases between. This CDR3 comprises 16 residues. Germline V CDR1 and CDR2: LNHDA, SQIVND (reference sequence). CDR3 in DNA: TGTGCCAGTAGTGAAACCAGGGTGGTAAAAAATCAGCCCCAGCATTTT. Its translation: CASSETRVVKNQPQHF.

V usage is TRBV18 and J usage is TRBJ1-1, with D unresolved. The length of the CDR3 is 14 residues. The V and J ends lost 1 base and 0 bases respectively, with 6 bases between them. Germline loops: CDR1 KGHSH, CDR2 LQKENI. The CDR3 sequence: CASSPLQMNTEAFF. CDR3 bases: TGTGCCAGCTCACCACTTCAAATGAACACTGAAGCTTTCTTT.

The chain links TRBV5-1 to TRBJ2-1, with no clear D. Trimming shortened V by 0 bases and J by 4 bases, and 8 bases separated the two germline ends. CDR1 is SGHRS and CDR2 is YFSETQ in the germline V gene. There are 14 residues in the CDR3. The CDR3 nucleotides are TGCGCCAGCAGCTTGGGAGTAGGGTACAATGAGCAGTTCTTC. Protein product: CASSLGVGYNEQFF.

This chain connects TRBV6-1 to TRBJ1-2; unclear D gene. The ends were cut back, 6 bases at V and 4 bases at J, with 12 bases in the middle. CDR1 MNHNS and CDR2 SASEGT come from the germline V gene. CDR3 length equals 13 residues. CDR3 coding DNA: TGTGCCAGCAGGCCCCTCGAGAGCTATGGCTACACCTTC. Encoded protein: CASRPLESYGYTF.

This clone was seen a handful of times. The chain combines TRBV5-1 with TRBJ2-1, with TRBD2 matching 9 bases. Trimming removed 2 bases from V and 4 bases from J; junction bases left unmatched: 7. Germline CDR1 SGHRS, CDR2 YFSETQ. The CDR3 runs 16 residues. The CDR3 nucleotides are TGCGCCAGCAGCTTACAACCCCTAGCGGGGTACAATGAGCAGTTCTTC. Protein product: CASSLQPLAGYNEQFF.

The rearrangement links TRBV27 to TRBJ2-3; 7 nucleotides align to TRBD1. The CDR3 sequence is 15 residues long. Germline-derived CDR1 and CDR2 are MNHEY and SMNVEV (reference sequence). Trimming took 1 base from V and 2 from J; bases not matched to a gene: 3. The CDR3 reads CASSLFGQATDTQYF. The CDR3 bases are TGTGCCAGCAGTTTATTCGGACAGGCCACAGATACGCAGTATTTT.

This clone was picked up a small number of times. The rearrangement uses TRBV14 and TRBJ2-7; 8 nucleotides agree with TRBD1. With V trimmed by 3 bases and J by 2 bases, 6 bases remained unmatched. This CDR3 comprises 15 residues. Germline V lookup: CDR1 SGHDN, CDR2 FVKESK. CDR3 bases: TGTGCCAGCAGCCAGAGGAGGGGACAGGCCTACGAGCAGTACTTC. It translates to CASSQRRGQAYEQYF.

The chain couples TRBV18 to TRBJ2-2; 9 nucleotides match TRBD1. Germline V gene data show CDR1 as KGHSH and CDR2 as LQKENI. CDR3 size: 15 residues. V was clipped by 3 bases and J by 5 bases; unmatched bases: 4. The CDR3 loop is CASSPQQGATGELFF. The CDR3 DNA reads TGTGCCAGCTCACCCCAACAGGGGGCGACCGGGGAGCTGTTTTTT.

The chain links TRBV30 to TRBJ1-1; D ambiguous. Looked up from germline, CDR1 is GTSNPN and CDR2 is SVGIG (reference sequence). The V and J ends lost 0 bases and 1 base respectively, with 3 bases between them. The CDR3 consists of 12 residues. This CDR3 is CAWSVGNTEAFF. In DNA, the CDR3 is TGTGCCTGGAGTGTAGGGAACACTGAAGCTTTCTTT.

The chain uses TRBV14 and TRBJ1-3, with D perhaps matching TRBD1 (5 bases). V shed 2 bases and J shed 0 bases, with 23 bases lying between them. Germline CDR1 SGHDN, CDR2 FVKESK. This CDR3 spans 20 amino acids. CDR3 nucleotides: TGTGCCAGCAGCCAATCCGGACACTACTTCCACCCCTACTCTGGAAACACCATATATTTT. Residues: CASSQSGHYFHPYSGNTIYF.

The rearrangement uses TRBV6-5 and TRBJ2-1; D gene uncertain. Germline lookup yields CDR1 MNHEY and CDR2 SVGAGI. The CDR3 contains 13 residues. The ends were cut back, 6 bases at V and 0 bases at J, with 6 bases in the middle. The CDR3 loop is CASSGRSYNEQFF. CDR3 in DNA: TGTGCCAGCAGCGGACGCTCCTACAATGAGCAGTTCTTC.

In its sample, this clone was seen once. The J gene is TRBJ2-1, the V gene TRBV6-1; TRBD2 agrees at 13 bases. The CDR3 sequence is 19 residues long. J lost 8 bases, V lost 2 bases, and 15 bases had no gene match. Per germline, CDR1 MNHNS and CDR2 SASEGT. CDR3: CASSERVGLLAGGFYEQFF. The CDR3 DNA follows: TGTGCCAGCAGTGAACGGGTCGGGCTACTAGCGGGGGGGTTCTATGAGCAGTTCTTC.

The rearrangement links TRBV5-1 to TRBJ2-7; no firm D call. This CDR3 spans 15 amino acids. The V gene's germline CDR1 is SGHRS and CDR2 YFSETQ. Deletions cut 0 bases from V and 1 base from J, with 11 bases between. The CDR3 protein is CASSLARISSYEQYF. In nucleotides, the CDR3 is TGCGCCAGCAGCTTGGCCAGAATCTCATCCTACGAGCAGTACTTC.

The J gene is TRBJ2-5, the V gene TRBV5-4; D is unresolved. Germline values: CDR1 SGHNT, CDR2 YYREEE (reference sequence). Trimming took off 0 bases at V and 4 bases at J, with 7 bases between the two ends. The CDR3 sequence is 13 residues long. In DNA, the CDR3 is TGTGCCAGCAGCTTGGCCGACGGAGAGACCCAGTACTTC. It translates to CASSLADGETQYF.